This T cell receptor beta chain was sequenced in a study of blood T cell repertoires in COVID-19. Sequenced by immunoSEQ multiplex PCR; TCRdb stores in-frame clones only, minus some. The sample records 35,000 to 55,000 clones, around 85% being singletons. V was shortened by 6 bases and J by 3 bases, with 17 bases between the two germline ends. There are 16 residues in the CDR3. In germline, CDR1 is MNHEY, CDR2 SMNVEV (reference sequence). The sequenced sample consisted of peripheral blood. This chain connects TRBV27 to TRBJ2-2, with D possibly TRBD2 on 5 matching bases. The receptor was isolated from a human donor in a cohort sampled during active COVID-19. The CDR3 sequence: CASSPNPEGDTGELFF. The CDR3 DNA sequence: TGTGCCAGCAGCCCTAATCCCGAGGGAGACACCGGGGAGCTGTTTTTT.